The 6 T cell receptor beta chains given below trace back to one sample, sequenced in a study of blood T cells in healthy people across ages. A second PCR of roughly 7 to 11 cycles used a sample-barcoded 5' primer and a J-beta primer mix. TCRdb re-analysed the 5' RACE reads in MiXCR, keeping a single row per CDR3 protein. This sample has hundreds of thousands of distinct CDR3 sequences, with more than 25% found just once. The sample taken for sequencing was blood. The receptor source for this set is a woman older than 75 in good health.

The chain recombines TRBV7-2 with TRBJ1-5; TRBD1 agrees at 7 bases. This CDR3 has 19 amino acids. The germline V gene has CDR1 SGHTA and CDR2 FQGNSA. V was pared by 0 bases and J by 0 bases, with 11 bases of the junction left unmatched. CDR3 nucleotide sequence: TGTGCCAGCAGCTTAGCGCCTGGGACAGCGGGGACTAGCAATCAGCCCCAGCATTTT. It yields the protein CASSLAPGTAGTSNQPQHF.

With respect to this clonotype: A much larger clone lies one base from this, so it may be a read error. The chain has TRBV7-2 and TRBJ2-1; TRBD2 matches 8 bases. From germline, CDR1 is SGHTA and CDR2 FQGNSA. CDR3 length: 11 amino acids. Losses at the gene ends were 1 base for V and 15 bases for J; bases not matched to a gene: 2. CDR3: CASSLGAGGFF. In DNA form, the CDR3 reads TGTGCCAGCAGCTTAGGGGCGGGGGGGTTCTTC. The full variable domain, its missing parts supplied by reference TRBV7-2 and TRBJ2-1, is GAGVSQSPSNKVTEKGKDVELRCDPISGHTALYWYRQSLGQGLEFLIYFQGNSAPDKSGLPSDRFSAERTGGSVSTLTIQRTQQEDSAVYLCASSLGAGGFFGPGTRLTVL.

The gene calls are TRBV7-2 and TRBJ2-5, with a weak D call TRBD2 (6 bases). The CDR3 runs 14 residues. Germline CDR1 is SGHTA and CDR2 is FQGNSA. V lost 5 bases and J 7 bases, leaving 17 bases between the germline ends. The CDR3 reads CASSSPRGTGTQYF. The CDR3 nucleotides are TGTGCCAGCAGCAGCCCGCGGGGAACCGGGACCCAGTACTTC.

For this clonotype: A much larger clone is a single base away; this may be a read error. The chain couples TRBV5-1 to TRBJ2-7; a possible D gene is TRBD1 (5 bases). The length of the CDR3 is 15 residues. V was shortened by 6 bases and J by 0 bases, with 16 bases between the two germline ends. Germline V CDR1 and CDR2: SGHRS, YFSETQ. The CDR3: CASTIRAPLSYEQYV. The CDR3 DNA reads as TGCGCCAGCACCATCAGGGCCCCCCTCTCCTACGAGCAGTACGTC.

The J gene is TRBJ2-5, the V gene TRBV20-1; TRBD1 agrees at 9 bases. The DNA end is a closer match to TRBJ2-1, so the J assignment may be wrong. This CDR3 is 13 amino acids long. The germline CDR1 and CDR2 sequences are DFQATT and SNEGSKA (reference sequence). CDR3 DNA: TGCAGTGCCCCACAGGGGGCCCAAGAGACCCAGTTCTTC. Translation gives CSAPQGAQETQFF.

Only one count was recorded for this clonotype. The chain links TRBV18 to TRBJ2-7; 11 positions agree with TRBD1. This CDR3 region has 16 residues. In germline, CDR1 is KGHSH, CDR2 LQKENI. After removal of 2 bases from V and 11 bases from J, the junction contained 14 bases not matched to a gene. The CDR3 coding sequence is TGTGCCAGCTCACCAAGGGTTCAAGGACAGGGGGCGGGGGAGTACTTC. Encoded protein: CASSPRVQGQGAGEYF.